This T cell receptor (beta chain) was observed in a study of T cells in pancreatic ductal adenocarcinoma. The germline gives CDR1 MDHEN, CDR2 SYDVKM. V was cut by 6 bases and J by 9 bases, with 14 bases left in between. The CDR3 has 12 amino acids. No neoadjuvant therapy was given to the selected pancreatic ductal adenocarcinoma patients before their surgery. Regarding this clone: Its antigen is not identified.

Study-level points and caveats: Tumors hold more CD45RO+ effector T cells, which may bias toward lower diversity. Tumor samples had fewer productive templates and about 8-fold fewer unique clonotypes than blood.

Assay used: immunoSEQ multiplex PCR; TCRdb lists only in-frame clones, some missing. Of roughly 100,000 clones listed, nearly 95% are singletons. Sequencing was done on a sample of PBMCs. The chain links TRBV28 to TRBJ1-1, with unresolved D. The TCR originated in a human donor with pancreatic ductal adenocarcinoma. CDR3 sequence: CASSSPGEKAFF. For the CDR3, the DNA is TGTGCCAGCAGCTCCCCGGGAGAGAAAGCTTTCTTT.